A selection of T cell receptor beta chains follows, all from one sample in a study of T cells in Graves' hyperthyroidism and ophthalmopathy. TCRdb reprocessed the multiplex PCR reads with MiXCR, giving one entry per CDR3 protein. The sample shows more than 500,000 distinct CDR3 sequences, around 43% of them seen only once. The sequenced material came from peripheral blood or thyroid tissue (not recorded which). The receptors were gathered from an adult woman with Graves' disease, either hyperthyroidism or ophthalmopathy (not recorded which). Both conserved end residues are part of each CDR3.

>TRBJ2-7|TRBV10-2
CASSYQQGDYANYEQYF
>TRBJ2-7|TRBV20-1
CSARDGGGSYEQYF
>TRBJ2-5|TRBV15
CATSRDNSGETQYF
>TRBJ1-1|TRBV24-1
CATSVGPNTEAFF
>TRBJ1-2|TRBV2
CASSLAQLGVGGYTF
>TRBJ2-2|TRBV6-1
CASKTTGELFF
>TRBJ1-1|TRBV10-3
CAISDSSLGTEAFF
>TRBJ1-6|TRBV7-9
CASSLVNSPLHF
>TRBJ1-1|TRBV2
CASSDNRDQTEAFF
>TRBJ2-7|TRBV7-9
CASSPNRVYEQYF
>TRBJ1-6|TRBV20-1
CSARVRVLNSPLHF
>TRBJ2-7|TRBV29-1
CSAAQGIAYEQYF
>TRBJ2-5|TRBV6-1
CASRLRGFHQETQYF
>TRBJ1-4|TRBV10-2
CASSDSGFTTNEKLFF